Listed here are 4 T cell receptor beta chains from one sample, sequenced in a study of control samples from healthy donors and cancer patients. The data were produced by immunoSEQ multiplex PCR, yet TCRdb's version contains in-frame clones alone and is incomplete. The sample records approximately 150,000 clones, approximately 94% being singletons. The sequencing input was PBMCs. These receptors were taken from a man between 60 and 75 years old with colorectal cancer.

The genes are TRBV28 and TRBJ1-4; D remains ambiguous. The CDR3 is 17 amino acids. Trimming removed 2 bases from V and 3 bases from J, with 16 bases in between. In germline, CDR1 is MDHEN, CDR2 SYDVKM. CDR3 in amino acids: CASSLDHRRSSNEKLFF. The CDR3, as DNA: TGTGCCAGCAGTTTAGATCACAGAAGGTCTTCTAATGAAAAACTGTTTTTT.

On this clone: In the same sample, other DNA sequences code for this CDR3. The V gene is TRBV12-3 or TRBV12-4, the J gene TRBJ2-7; D not resolved. The CDR3 totals 11 residues. The V end was cut by 3 bases, the J end by 4 bases, with 4 bases between. In nucleotides, the CDR3 is TGTGCCAGCAGTTTGCAGTACGAGCAGTACTTC. Protein sequence: CASSLQYEQYF.

Points on this clone: As the CDR3 is not closed by the conserved phenylalanine or tryptophan, this likely results from a read error. The J gene is TRBJ1-1, the V gene TRBV27; no definite D call. Trimming pared 0 bases from V and 6 bases from J, leaving 8 bases between. Germline values: CDR1 MNHEY, CDR2 SMNVEV (reference sequence). CDR3 size: 13 residues. The CDR3 protein is CASSLSGGAEAFL. CDR3 bases: TGTGCCAGCAGTTTATCAGGTGGGGCTGAAGCTTTCCTT.

This chain connects TRBV25-1 to TRBJ2-7; 9 nucleotides align to TRBD1. V lost 2 bases, J lost 1 base, and 9 bases stayed unmatched. The CDR3 consists of 17 residues. Germline V lookup: CDR1 MGHDK, CDR2 SYGVNS. As DNA, the CDR3 is TGTGCCAGCAGTGAAGGGTACAGGGGGCCTAGGTCCTACGAGCAGTACTTC. It is translated as CASSEGYRGPRSYEQYF.